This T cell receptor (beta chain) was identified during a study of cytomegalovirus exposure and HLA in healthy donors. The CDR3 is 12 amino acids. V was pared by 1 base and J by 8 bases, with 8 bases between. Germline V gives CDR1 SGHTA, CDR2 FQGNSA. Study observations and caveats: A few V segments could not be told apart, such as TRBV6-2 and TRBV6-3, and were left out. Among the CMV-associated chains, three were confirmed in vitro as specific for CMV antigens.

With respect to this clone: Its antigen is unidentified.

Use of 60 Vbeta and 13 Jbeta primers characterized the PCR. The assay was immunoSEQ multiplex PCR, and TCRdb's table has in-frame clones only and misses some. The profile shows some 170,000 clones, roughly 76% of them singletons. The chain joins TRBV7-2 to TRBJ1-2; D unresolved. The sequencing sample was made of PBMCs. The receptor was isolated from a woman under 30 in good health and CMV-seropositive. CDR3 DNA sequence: TGTGCCAGCAGCTTAGGCCTTGCGGGCTACACCTTC. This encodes CASSLGLAGYTF.